This TCR beta chain was observed in a study of blood T cells in healthy people across ages. Germline values: CDR1 MNHEY, CDR2 SMNVEV (reference sequence). Trimming stripped 0 bases from V and 4 bases from J, with 4 bases between. The CDR3 length is 14 residues. Healthy individuals of Caucasian origin from Russia, aged roughly 6 to 95, served as donors. Isolated per sample were at least 7 million PBMCs. This clonotype was observed a handful of times. A second PCR, run for about 7 to 11 cycles, used a sample-barcoded 5' primer plus a J-beta primer mix. All samples yielded 2.5 million or more CDR3-containing paired-end reads. TCRdb re-called the 5' RACE reads with MiXCR, one entry per CDR3 protein. The table shows about 780,000 distinct CDR3 sequences, with about 42% occurring only once.

This clonotype was obtained from a man older than 75 in good health. The chain is built from TRBV27 and TRBJ2-6, with D unresolved. Source material: blood. As DNA, the CDR3 is TGTGCCAGCAGTTTATCGCACGGGGCCAACGTCCTGACTTTC. This encodes CASSLSHGANVLTF.